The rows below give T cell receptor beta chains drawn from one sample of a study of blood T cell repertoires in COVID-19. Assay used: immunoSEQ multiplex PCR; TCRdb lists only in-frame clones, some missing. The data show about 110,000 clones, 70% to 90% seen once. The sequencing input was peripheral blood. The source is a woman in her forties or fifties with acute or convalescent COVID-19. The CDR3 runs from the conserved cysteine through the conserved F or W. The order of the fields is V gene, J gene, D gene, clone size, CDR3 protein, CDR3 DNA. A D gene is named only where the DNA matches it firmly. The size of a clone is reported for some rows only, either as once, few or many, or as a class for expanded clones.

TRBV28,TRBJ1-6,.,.,CASSPPWRAPLHF,TGTGCCAGCAGTCCGCCGTGGCGGGCACCCCTCCACTTT
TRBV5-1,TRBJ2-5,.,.,CASGAGRRDQETQYF,TGCGCCAGTGGGGCCGGCAGGCGGGATCAAGAGACCCAGTACTTC
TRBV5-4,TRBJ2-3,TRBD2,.,CASSSPRASGLTSTDTQYF,TGTGCCAGCAGCTCCCCTCGGGCTAGCGGGTTGACTAGCACAGATACGCAGTATTTT
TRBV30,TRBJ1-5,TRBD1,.,CAWSPTGTGNQPQHF,TGTGCCTGGAGTCCTACCGGGACAGGCAATCAGCCCCAGCATTTT
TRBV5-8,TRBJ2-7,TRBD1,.,CASRYDRAHSYEQYF,TGTGCCAGCAGATACGACAGGGCTCACTCCTACGAGCAGTACTTC
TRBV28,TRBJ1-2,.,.,CASSLVSVPGYTF,TGTGCCAGCAGTTTAGTATCGGTCCCTGGCTACACCTTC
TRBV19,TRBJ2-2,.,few,CASSIEAGSTGELFF,TGTGCCAGTAGTATAGAGGCAGGTAGCACCGGGGAGCTGTTTTTT
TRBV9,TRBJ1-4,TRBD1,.,CASSPRTGKEDEKLFF,TGTGCCAGCAGCCCCCGGACAGGGAAAGAGGATGAAAAACTGTTTTTT
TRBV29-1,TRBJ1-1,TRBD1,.,CSVDFGTGVAEAFF,TGCAGCGTTGACTTCGGGACAGGGGTTGCTGAAGCTTTCTTT
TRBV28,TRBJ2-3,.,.,CASSYPQGGARRGFRTDTQYF,TGTGCCAGCAGTTACCCCCAAGGAGGGGCTCGACGTGGCTTTCGCACAGATACGCAGTATTTT
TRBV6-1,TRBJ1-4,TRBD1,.,CASSDDRDSEKLFF,TGTGCCAGCAGTGATGACAGGGATAGTGAAAAACTGTTTTTT
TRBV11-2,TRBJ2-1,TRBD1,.,CASSYDRGRGNEQFF,TGTGCCAGCAGCTACGACAGGGGGCGGGGGAATGAGCAGTTCTTC
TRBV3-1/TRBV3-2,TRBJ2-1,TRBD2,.,CASSPGLAGGSEQFF,TGTGCCAGCAGTCCGGGACTAGCGGGAGGGAGTGAGCAGTTCTTC
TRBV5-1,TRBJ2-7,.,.,CASSRVREPYEQYF,TGCGCCAGCAGCCGCGTCAGGGAACCCTACGAGCAGTACTTC
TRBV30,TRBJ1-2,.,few,CAWRGQGFSYTF,TGTGCCTGGAGGGGTCAGGGGTTCAGCTACACCTTC
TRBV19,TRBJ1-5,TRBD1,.,CASSIPTGIGQPQHF,TGTGCCAGTAGCATCCCGACAGGGATCGGCCAGCCCCAGCATTTT
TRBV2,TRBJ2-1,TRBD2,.,CASMVREGSHEQFF,TGTGCCAGCATGGTTCGGGAGGGCTCGCATGAGCAGTTCTTC
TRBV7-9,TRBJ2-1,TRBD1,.,CASSAGTGTNEQFF,TGTGCCAGCAGCGCCGGGACAGGGACGAATGAGCAGTTCTTC
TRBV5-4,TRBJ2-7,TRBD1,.,CASSLDRGHSEQYF,TGTGCCAGCAGCTTGGACAGGGGGCACTCCGAGCAGTACTTC
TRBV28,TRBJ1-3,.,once,CASSLFMGSAGNTIYF,TGTGCCAGCAGTTTATTCATGGGGAGCGCTGGAAACACCATATATTTT
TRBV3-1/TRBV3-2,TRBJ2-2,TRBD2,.,CASSQATSSNTGELFF,TGTGCCAGCAGCCAAGCGACTAGCTCGAACACCGGGGAGCTGTTTTTT
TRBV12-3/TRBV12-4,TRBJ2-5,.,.,CASSLSETQYF,TGTGCCAGCAGTTTGTCGGAGACCCAGTACTTC
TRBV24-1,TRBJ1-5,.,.,CATSPSGGGGQPQHF,TGTGCCACCAGTCCCTCGGGAGGGGGTGGTCAGCCCCAGCATTTT
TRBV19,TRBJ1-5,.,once,CASSRTGPNQPQHF,TGTGCCAGTAGTCGCACAGGTCCCAATCAGCCCCAGCATTTT
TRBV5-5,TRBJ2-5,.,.,CASSSTRETQYF,TGTGCCAGCAGCTCCACTAGGGAGACCCAGTACTTC
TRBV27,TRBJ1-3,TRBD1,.,CASSFRGGVTGAYSGNTIYF,TGTGCCAGCAGTTTTCGTGGTGGGGTGACAGGGGCTTACTCTGGAAACACCATATATTTT
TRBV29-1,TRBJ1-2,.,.,CSVVSGGDNGYTF,TGCAGCGTTGTTTCGGGGGGGGATAATGGCTACACCTTC
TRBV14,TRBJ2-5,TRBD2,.,CASSPLGTSGQETQYF,TGTGCCAGCAGCCCCCTCGGGACTAGCGGACAAGAGACCCAGTACTTC
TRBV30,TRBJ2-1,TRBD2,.,CASGAGLAGLNEQFF,TGTGCCTCTGGGGCGGGACTAGCGGGTCTCAATGAGCAGTTCTTC
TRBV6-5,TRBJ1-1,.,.,CASSYSGVRSEAFF,TGTGCCAGCAGTTACTCCGGGGTTCGCTCTGAAGCTTTCTTT
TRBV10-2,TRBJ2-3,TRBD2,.,CASSQTSGSPTDTQYF,TGCGCCAGCAGCCAGACTAGCGGGAGCCCCACAGATACGCAGTATTTT
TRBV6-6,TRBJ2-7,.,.,CASSYEPSSYEQYF,TGTGCCAGCAGTTATGAACCCAGCTCCTACGAGCAGTACTTC
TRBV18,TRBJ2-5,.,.,CASSRTSDMETQYF,TGTGCCAGCTCACGTACATCTGATATGGAGACCCAGTACTTC
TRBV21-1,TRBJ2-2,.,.,CASSNLPALAGLNTGELFF,TGTGCCAGCAGCAATCTACCTGCACTAGCGGGGCTAAACACCGGGGAGCTGTTTTTT
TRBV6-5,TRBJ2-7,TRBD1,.,CAGEHRGPLDEQYF,TGTGCCGGGGAGCACAGGGGCCCTCTCGACGAGCAGTACTTC
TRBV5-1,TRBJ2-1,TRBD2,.,CASSLESGLANKNEQFF,TGCGCCAGCAGCTTGGAGTCGGGACTAGCGAATAAAAATGAGCAGTTCTTC
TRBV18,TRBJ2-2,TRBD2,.,CASSQFREGRTGELFF,TGTGCCAGCTCCCAGTTCCGGGAGGGCCGCACCGGGGAGCTGTTTTTT
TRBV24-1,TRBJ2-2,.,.,CATSDLQGNTGELFF,TGTGCCACCAGTGATTTACAGGGAAACACCGGGGAGCTGTTTTTT
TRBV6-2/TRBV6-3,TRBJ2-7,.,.,CASTYSGLSYEQYF,TGTGCCAGCACTTACTCTGGGCTCTCCTACGAGCAGTACTTC
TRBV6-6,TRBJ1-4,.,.,CASSYQGGEKLFF,TGTGCCAGCAGTTACCAGGGAGGTGAAAAACTGTTTTTT
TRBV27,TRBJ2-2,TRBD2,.,CASSRLAGGHGELFF,TGTGCCAGCAGTCGACTAGCGGGAGGGCACGGGGAGCTGTTTTTT
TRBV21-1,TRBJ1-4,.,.,CASSKAETLRGRKATNEKLFF,TGTGCCAGCAGCAAAGCCGAAACCCTCAGGGGGCGGAAGGCAACTAATGAAAAACTGTTTTTT
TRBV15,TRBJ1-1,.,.,CATSRGGVNTEAFF,TGTGCCACCAGCAGGGGGGGGGTAAACACTGAAGCTTTCTTT